The source of this T cell receptor (beta chain) is a study of shared clonotypes between healthy human individuals. Study outcomes and limitations: Between a handful of donors, naive CD4 clonotypes were shared at a level of approximately 5%. Non-shared clonotypes had lower generation probabilities than clonotypes shared by all four sorted-subset donors. Limitation of the genetic and exposure-history diversity represented came from the few donors.

About 30,000 T cell genomes, or around 180 ng DNA, went into the sorted-subset replicate PCRs. Sequencing used immunoSEQ multiplex PCR; TCRdb keeps in-frame clones, though not all of them. The table shows about 650,000 clones, with nearly 97% occurring only once. CDR1 is MGHRA, CDR2 YSYEKL, per germline. V was shortened by 1 base and J by 4 bases, with 6 bases between the two germline ends. This CDR3 contains 13 residues. As for this clone: Antigen specificity is unknown.

The naive CD8 fraction comprised CD45RO-negative cells positively selected for CCR7 and excluded terminally differentiated effector memory CD45RA+ cells. What was sequenced was naive CD8+ T cells sorted from blood. The receptor comes from a woman under 40 in good health. The chain carries TRBV4-1 and TRBJ2-3, with D unresolved. In DNA form, the CDR3 reads TGCGCCAGCAGCCAAGTCGGCGCAGATACGCAGTATTTT. As protein: CASSQVGADTQYF.